This entry lists 10 T cell receptor beta chains sequenced from one sample in a study of CD8+CD57+ T cells in acquired aplastic anemia. TCR beta VDJ combinations and CDR3 sequences were profiled from genomic DNA. TCRdb fed the reads into MiXCR, producing one record per CDR3 protein. The data hold around 140,000 distinct CDR3 sequences, with 35% to 50% observed a single time. Sequencing was done on a sample of sorted CD4+, CD8+, or CD8+CD57+ T cells (not recorded which) from PBMCs. The source is a human donor in good health, serving as a control.

This chain connects TRBV3-1 to TRBJ1-1; D not certain. V gave up 4 bases and J gave up 11 bases, with 35 bases separating them. In germline, CDR1 is LGHDT, CDR2 YNNKEL (reference sequence). This CDR3 comprises 19 residues. The DNA of the CDR3 is TGTGCCAGCAGCCCCCCCCGGACGACGGGGTTCCAGAGTGGAACAGAGGCTTTCTTT. It is translated as CASSPPRTTGFQSGTEAFF.

The chain is built from TRBV7-2 and TRBJ2-7, with 7 bases lining up with TRBD1. This CDR3 has 14 amino acids. Germline-derived CDR1 and CDR2 are SGHTA and FQGNSA. The ends lost 7 bases at V and 4 bases at J; junction bases unmatched: 10. The CDR3 spells CASTLSTGRYEQYF. As DNA, the CDR3 is TGTGCCAGCACCCTCTCGACAGGGCGGTACGAGCAGTACTTC.

This chain uses TRBV19 with TRBJ2-5; 7 bases are shared with TRBD1. The J call may be in error: the DNA end matches TRBJ2-7 better. Germline V CDR1 and CDR2: LNHDA, SQIVND (reference sequence). This CDR3 has 14 residues. CDR3 in DNA: TGTGCCAGTAGTATCGACGGGACAGTCGTCGAGCAGTACTTC. Its protein is CASSIDGTVVEQYF.

Note on this clonotype: A much larger clone differs by one base, so this may be a read error. Since no conserved phenylalanine or tryptophan closes the CDR3, a read error is the likely cause. The chain employs TRBV12-5 and TRBJ1-2; D remains ambiguous. CDR3 size: 14 residues. CDR1 and CDR2 from the germline V gene are LGHNT and FRNRAP. V lost 7 bases and J lost 2, with 14 bases in between. CDR3 sequence: CASAPPMVNYGYTS. CDR3 nucleotide sequence: TGTGCTAGTGCCCCCCCGATGGTGAACTATGGCTACACCTCC.

The rearrangement joins TRBV27 to TRBJ2-1; 15 bases match TRBD2. V lost 5 bases and J lost 10; bases outside the gene matches: 6. The CDR3 consists of 15 residues. Germline V gene data show CDR1 as MNHEY and CDR2 as SMNVEV (reference sequence). This CDR3 reads CASSIGLAGGGEQFF. In DNA form, the CDR3 reads TGTGCCAGCAGTATAGGACTAGCGGGAGGGGGAGAGCAGTTCTTC.

The chain links TRBV10-3 to TRBJ1-1; D is undetermined. This CDR3 is 14 amino acids long. V was shortened by 3 bases and J by 5 bases, with 13 bases between the two germline ends. Germline V gene sequence: CDR1 ENHRY, CDR2 SYGVKD. CDR3 DNA sequence: TGTGCCATCAGTGATCCGAGGGCTTGGACTGAAGCTTTCTTT. It is translated as CAISDPRAWTEAFF.

CDR3 in amino acids: CASSSTFEGTYEQYF. In nucleotides, the CDR3 is TGTGCCAGCAGCTCTACGTTTGAGGGGACCTACGAGCAGTACTTC. The V call is TRBV7-8, the J call TRBJ2-7; D is perhaps TRBD1 or TRBD2 (5 bases each). This CDR3 has 15 amino acids. CDR1 and CDR2 (germline): SGHVS, FQNEAQ. With 4 bases removed from V and 2 bases from J, the gap between germline ends came to 15 bases. The variable domain in full, completed from reference TRBV7-8 and TRBJ2-7, reads GAGVSQSPRYKVAKRGQDVALRCDPISGHVSLFWYQQALGQGPEFLTYFQNEAQLDKSGLPSDRFFAERPEGSVSTLKIQRTQQEDSAVYLCASSSTFEGTYEQYFGPGTRLTVT.

This chain uses TRBV7-9 with TRBJ1-5; 9 nucleotides align to TRBD1. CDR3 length: 14 residues. Unmatched junction bases numbered 3, after V lost 5 bases and J lost 4 bases. The germline V gene has CDR1 SEHNR and CDR2 FQNEAQ (reference sequence). CDR3 region: CASSPGTGNQPQHF. The CDR3 DNA follows: TGTGCCAGCAGCCCTGGGACAGGGAATCAGCCCCAGCATTTT.

This clonotype was observed a few times. CDR3 DNA sequence: TGTGCCAGCAGCGTCCAGACAGGGCTAATCGAAAAACTGTTTTTT. Residues: CASSVQTGLIEKLFF. The chain links TRBV6-1 to TRBJ1-4; TRBD1 agrees at 7 bases. CDR3 length: 15 amino acids. Trimming at V came to 6 bases and at J to 8 bases, leaving 12 bases not matched to a gene. Germline CDR1 MNHNS, CDR2 SASEGT.

This clonotype has only a few counts. The chain links TRBV11-2 to TRBJ1-2, with 7 bases matching TRBD1. The germline CDR1 and CDR2 sequences are SGHAT and FQNNGV. The CDR3 runs 16 residues. The V segment lost 2 bases and the J segment 3 bases; nucleotides outside the gene matches: 9. The CDR3 DNA sequence: TGTGCCAGCAGCTTAAACTTTTGGACAGGTGACTATGGCTACACCTTC. It is translated as CASSLNFWTGDYGYTF. Variable domain in full (rest from reference TRBV11-2 and TRBJ1-2): EAGVAQSPRYKIIEKRQSVAFWCNPISGHATLYWYQQILGQGPKLLIQFQNNGVVDDSQLPKDRFSAERLKGVDSTLKIQPAKLEDSAVYLCASSLNFWTGDYGYTFGSGTRLTVV.